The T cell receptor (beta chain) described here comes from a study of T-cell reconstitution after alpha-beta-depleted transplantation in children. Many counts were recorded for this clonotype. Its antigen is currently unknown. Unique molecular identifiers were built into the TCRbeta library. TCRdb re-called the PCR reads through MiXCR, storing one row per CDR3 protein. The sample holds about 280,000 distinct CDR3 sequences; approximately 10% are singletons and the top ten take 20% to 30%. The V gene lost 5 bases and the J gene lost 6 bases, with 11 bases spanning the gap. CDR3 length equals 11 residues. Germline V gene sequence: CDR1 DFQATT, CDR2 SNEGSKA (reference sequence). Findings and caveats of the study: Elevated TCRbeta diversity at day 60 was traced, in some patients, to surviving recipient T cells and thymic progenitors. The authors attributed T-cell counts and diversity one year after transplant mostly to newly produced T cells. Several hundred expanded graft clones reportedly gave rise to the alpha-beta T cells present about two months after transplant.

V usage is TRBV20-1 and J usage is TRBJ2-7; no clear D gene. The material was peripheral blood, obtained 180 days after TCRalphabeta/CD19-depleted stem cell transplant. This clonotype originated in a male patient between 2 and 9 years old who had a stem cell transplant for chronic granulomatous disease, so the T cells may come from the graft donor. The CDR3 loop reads CSAGNSREQYF. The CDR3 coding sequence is TGCAGTGCTGGGAATTCACGCGAGCAGTACTTC.